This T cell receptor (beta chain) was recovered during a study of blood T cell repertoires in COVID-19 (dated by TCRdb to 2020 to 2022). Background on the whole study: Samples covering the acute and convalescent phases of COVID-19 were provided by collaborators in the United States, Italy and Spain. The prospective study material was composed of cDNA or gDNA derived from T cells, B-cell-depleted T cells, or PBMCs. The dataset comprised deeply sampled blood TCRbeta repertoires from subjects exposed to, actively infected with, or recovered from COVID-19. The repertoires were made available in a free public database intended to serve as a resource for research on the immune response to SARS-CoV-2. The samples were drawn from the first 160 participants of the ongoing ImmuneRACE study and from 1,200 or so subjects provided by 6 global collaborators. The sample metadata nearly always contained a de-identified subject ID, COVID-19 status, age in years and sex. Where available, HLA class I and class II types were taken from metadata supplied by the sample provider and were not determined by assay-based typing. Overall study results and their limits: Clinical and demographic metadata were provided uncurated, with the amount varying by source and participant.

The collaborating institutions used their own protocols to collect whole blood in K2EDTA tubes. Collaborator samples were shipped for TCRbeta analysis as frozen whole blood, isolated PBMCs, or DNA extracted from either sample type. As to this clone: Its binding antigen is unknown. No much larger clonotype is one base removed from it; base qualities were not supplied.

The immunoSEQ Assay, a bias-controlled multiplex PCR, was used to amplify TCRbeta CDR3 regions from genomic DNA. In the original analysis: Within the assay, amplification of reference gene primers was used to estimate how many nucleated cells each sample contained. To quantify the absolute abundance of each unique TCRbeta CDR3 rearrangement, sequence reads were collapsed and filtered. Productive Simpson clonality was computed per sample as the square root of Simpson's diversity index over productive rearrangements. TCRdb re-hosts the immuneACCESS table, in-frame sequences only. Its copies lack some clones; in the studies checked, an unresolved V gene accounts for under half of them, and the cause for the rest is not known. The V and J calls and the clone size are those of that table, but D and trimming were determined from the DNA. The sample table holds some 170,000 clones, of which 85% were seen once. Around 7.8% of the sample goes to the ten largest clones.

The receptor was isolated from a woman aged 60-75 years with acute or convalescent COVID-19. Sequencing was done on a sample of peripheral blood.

DNA sequence: TGTGCCAGCAGCGTAGAGGGACAGCTCCATTCACCCCTCCACTTT. Its coded protein is CASSVEGQLHSPLHF. The receptor chain draws on TRBV9 and TRBJ1-6; TRBD1 lines up with 7 middle nucleotides. Trimming leaves V shorter by 0 bases and J shorter by 8 bases, with the junction holding 5 bases beyond the gene matches. Reading from cysteine to phenylalanine, the CDR3 counts 15 amino acids. Just the 45-base CDR3 DNA is kept, in frame starting at base 1. CDR1 and CDR2 are read off the germline V gene as SGDLS and YYNGEE.